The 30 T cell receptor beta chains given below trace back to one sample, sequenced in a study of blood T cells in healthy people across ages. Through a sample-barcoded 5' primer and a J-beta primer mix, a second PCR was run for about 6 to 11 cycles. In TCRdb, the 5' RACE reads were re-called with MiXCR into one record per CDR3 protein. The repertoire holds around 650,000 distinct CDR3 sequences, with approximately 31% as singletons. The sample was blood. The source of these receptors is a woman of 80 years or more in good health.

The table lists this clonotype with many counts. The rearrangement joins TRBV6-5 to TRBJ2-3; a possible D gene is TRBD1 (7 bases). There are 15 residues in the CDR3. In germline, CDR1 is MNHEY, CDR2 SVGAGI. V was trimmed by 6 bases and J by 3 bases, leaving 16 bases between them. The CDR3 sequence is CASREDRAGTDTQYF. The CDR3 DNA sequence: TGTGCCAGCAGGGAAGACAGGGCGGGAACAGATACGCAGTATTTT.

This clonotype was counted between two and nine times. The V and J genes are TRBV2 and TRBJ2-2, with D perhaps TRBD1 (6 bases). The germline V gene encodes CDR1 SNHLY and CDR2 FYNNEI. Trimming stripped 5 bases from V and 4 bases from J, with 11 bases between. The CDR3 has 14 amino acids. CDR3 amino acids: CASSSQGLTGELFF. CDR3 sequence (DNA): TGTGCCAGCAGTTCACAGGGTCTCACCGGGGAGCTGTTTTTT. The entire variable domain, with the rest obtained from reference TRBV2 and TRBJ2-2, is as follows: EPEVTQTPSHQVTQMGQEVILRCVPISNHLYFYWYRQILGQKVEFLVSFYNNEISEKSEIFDDQFSVERPDGSNFTLKIRSTKLEDSAMYFCASSSQGLTGELFFGEGSRLTVL.

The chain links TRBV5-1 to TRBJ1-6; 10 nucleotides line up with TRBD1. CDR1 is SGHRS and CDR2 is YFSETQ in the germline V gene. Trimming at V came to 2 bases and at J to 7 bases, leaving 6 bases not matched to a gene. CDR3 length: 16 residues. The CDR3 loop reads CASSLPGQGPNSPLHF. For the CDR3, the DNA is TGCGCCAGCAGCTTACCGGGACAGGGGCCCAATTCACCCCTCCACTTT.

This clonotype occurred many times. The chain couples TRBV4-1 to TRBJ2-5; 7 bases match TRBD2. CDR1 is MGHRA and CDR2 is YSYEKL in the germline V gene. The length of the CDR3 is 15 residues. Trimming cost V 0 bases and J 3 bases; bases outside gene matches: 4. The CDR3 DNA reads TGCGCCAGCAGCCAAGATGCGGCGGGGGAAGAGACCCAGTACTTC. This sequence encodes CASSQDAAGEETQYF.

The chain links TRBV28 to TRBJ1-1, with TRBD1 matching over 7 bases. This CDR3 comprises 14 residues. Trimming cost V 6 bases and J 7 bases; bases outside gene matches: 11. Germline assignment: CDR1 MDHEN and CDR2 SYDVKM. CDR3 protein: CASRGRDSLIEAFF. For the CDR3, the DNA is TGTGCCAGCAGGGGCCGGGACAGCCTAATTGAAGCTTTCTTT.

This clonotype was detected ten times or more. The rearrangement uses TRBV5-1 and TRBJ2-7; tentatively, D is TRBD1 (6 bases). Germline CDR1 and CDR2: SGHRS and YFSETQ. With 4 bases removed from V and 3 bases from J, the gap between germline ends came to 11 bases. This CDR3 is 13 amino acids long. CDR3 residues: CASSPDSNYEQYF. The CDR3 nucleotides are TGCGCCAGCAGCCCGGACAGCAACTACGAGCAGTACTTC.

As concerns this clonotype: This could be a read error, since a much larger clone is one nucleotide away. The CDR3 DNA follows: TGCAGTGCTAGAGGCTTCGGGGGAGTGTTCGGTCAGCCCCAGCAGTTT. Translating gives CSARGFGGVFGQPQQF. The V and J genes are TRBV20-1 and TRBJ1-5; TRBD1 might be the D (5 bases). Germline CDR1 DFQATT, CDR2 SNEGSKA (reference sequence). The CDR3 has 16 amino acids.

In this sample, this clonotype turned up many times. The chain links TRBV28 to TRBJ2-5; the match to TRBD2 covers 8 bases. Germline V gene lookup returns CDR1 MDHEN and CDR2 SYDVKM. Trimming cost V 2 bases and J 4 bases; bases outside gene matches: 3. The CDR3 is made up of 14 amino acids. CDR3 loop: CASSLPAGGETQYF. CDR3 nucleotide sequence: TGTGCCAGCAGTTTACCTGCGGGGGGAGAGACCCAGTACTTC.

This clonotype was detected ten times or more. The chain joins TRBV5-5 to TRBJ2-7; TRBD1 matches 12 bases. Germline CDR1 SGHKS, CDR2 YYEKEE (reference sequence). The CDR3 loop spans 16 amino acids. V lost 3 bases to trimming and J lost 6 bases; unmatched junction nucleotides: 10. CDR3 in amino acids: CASSSTRDRGLGEQYF. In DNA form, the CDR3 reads TGTGCCAGCAGCTCTACTCGGGACAGGGGGCTTGGCGAGCAGTACTTC.

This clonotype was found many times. The DNA of the CDR3 is TGTGCCAGCTTAACGGAAGGTGTTCGGGGAGATACGCAGTATTTT. Amino acid sequence: CASLTEGVRGDTQYF. The chain employs TRBV7-9 and TRBJ2-3, with a tentative D call TRBD2 (5 bases). The germline gives CDR1 SEHNR, CDR2 FQNEAQ (reference sequence). V lost 8 bases and J 5 bases, leaving 20 bases between the germline ends. The CDR3 covers 15 residues.

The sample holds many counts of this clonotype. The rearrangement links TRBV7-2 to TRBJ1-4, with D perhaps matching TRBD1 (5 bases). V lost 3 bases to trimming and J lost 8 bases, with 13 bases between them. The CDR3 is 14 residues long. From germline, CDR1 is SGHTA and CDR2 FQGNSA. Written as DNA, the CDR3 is TGTGCCAGCAGCTTTCGGGGGTCCGGAGAAAAACTGTTTTTT. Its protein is CASSFRGSGEKLFF.

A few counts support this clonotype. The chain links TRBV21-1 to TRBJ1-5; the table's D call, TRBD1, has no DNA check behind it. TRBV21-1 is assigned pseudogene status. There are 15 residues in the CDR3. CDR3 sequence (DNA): TGTGCCAGCAGCAAAGGGGGAAAGGGGAATCAGCCCCAGCATTTT. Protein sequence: CASSKGGKGNQPQHF.

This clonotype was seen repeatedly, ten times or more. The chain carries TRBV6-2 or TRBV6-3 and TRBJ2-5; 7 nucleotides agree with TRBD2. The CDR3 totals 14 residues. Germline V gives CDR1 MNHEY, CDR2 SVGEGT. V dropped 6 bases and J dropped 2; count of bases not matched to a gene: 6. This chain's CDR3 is CASRNAGEQETQYF. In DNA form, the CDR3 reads TGTGCCAGCAGAAATGCGGGGGAGCAAGAGACCCAGTACTTC.

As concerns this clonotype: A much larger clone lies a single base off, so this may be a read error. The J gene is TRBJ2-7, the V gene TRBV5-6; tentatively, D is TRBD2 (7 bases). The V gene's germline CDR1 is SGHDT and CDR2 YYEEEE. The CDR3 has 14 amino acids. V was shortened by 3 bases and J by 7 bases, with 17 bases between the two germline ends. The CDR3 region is CASSWRQGRVEQYF. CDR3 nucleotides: TGTGCCAGCAGCTGGCGGCAGGGGAGGGTAGAGCAGTACTTC.

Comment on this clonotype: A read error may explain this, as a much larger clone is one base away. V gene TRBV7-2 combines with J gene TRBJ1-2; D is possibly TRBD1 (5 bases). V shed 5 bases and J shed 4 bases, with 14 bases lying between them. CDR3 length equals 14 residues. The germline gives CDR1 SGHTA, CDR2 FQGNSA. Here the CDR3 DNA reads TGTGCCAGCAGCCCCAAACCGGACACCTATGGCTACACCTTC. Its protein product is CASSPKPDTYGYTF.

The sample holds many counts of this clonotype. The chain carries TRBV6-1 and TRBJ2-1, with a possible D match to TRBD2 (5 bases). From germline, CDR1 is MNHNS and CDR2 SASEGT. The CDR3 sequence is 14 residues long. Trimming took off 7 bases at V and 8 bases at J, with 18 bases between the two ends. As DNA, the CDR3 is TGTGCCAGCACTACGGGGTTCCTCTCGGATGAGCAGTTCTTC. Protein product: CASTTGFLSDEQFF.

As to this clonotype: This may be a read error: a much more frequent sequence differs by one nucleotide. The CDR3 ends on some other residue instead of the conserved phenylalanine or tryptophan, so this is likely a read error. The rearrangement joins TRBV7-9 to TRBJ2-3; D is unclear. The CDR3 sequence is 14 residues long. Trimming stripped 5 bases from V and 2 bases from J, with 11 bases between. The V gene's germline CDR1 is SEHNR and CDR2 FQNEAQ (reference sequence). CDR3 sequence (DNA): TGTGCCAGCAGCCTAGACGACTCCACAGATACGCAGTATTTG. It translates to CASSLDDSTDTQYL.

CDR3 residues: CASSLAGVRNEQFF. DNA of the CDR3: TGTGCCAGCAGCTTAGCGGGAGTTAGGAATGAGCAGTTCTTC. This rearrangement joins TRBV11-2 to TRBJ2-1; possibly TRBD2 for D (6 bases). The CDR3 sequence is 14 residues long. Per the germline V gene, CDR1 is SGHAT and CDR2 is FQNNGV. V dropped 1 base and J dropped 7 bases, with 11 bases sitting between them.

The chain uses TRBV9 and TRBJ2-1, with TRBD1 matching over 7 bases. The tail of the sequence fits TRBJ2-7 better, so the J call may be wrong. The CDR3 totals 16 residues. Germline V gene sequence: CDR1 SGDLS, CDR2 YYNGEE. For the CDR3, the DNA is TGTGCCAGCAGCCTGGACCCAGGGACAGCTTACAATGAGCAGTACTTC. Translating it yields CASSLDPGTAYNEQYF.

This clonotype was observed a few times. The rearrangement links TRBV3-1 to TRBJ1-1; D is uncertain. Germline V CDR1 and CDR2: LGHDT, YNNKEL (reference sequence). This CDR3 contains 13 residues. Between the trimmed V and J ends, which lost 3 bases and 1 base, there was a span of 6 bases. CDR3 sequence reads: CASSQAGNTEAFF. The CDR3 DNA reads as TGTGCCAGCAGCCAGGCCGGGAACACTGAAGCTTTCTTT.

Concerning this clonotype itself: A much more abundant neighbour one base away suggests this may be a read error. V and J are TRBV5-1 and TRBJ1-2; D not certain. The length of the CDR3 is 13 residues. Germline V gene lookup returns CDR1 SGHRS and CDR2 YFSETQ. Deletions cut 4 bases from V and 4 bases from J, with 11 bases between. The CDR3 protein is CASSPEGRYGYTF. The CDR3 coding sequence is TGCGCCAGCAGCCCCGAGGGTCGCTATGGCTACACCTTC.

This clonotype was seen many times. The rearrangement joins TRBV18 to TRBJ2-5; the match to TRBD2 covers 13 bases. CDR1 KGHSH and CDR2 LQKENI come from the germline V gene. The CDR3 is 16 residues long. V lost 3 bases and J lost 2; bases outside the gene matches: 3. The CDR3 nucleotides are TGTGCCAGCTCACCGGGGACTAGCGGGGATCAAGAGACCCAGTACTTC. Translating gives CASSPGTSGDQETQYF.

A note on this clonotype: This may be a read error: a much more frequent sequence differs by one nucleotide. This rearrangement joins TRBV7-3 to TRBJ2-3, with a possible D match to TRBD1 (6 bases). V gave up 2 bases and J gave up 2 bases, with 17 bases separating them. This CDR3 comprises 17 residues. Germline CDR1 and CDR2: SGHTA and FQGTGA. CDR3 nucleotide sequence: TGTGCCAGCAGCTTATCCCCGCGACAGGCAGTCACAGATACGCAGTATTTT. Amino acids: CASSLSPRQAVTDTQYF.

Here the CDR3 DNA reads TGTGCTAGTGGTTATGACGCCCGGACTAGCGGTTTGGAGACCCAGTACTTC. It specifies CASGYDARTSGLETQYF. V and J are TRBV12-5 and TRBJ2-5, with 10 bases identical to TRBD2. The CDR3 consists of 17 residues. CDR1 LGHNT and CDR2 FRNRAP come from the germline V gene. With V trimmed by 4 bases and J by 5 bases, 13 bases remained unmatched.

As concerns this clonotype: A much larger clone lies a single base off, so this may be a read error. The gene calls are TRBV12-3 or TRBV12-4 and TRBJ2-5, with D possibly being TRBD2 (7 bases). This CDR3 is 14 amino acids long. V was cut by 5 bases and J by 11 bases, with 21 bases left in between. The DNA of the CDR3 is TGTGCCAGCAGTCTGAGGGGGGGGGCCCATGAGCAGTACTTC. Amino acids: CASSLRGGAHEQYF.

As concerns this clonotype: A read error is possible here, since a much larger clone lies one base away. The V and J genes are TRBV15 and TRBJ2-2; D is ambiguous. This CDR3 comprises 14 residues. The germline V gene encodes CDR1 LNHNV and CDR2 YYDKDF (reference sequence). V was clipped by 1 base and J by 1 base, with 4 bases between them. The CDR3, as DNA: TGTGCCACCAGCAGAGTCGGGAACACCGGGGAGCTGTTTTTT. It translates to CATSRVGNTGELFF.

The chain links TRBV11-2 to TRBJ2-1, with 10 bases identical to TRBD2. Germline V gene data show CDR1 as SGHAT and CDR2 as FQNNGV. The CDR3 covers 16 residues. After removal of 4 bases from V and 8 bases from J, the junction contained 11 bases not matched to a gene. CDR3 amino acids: CASSSDLLAGAHEQFF. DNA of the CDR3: TGTGCCAGCAGCTCAGATCTTCTAGCGGGGGCCCATGAGCAGTTCTTC.

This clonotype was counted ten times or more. The CDR3 DNA reads TGCGCCAGCACCATCAATGTCTTGGAGACCCAGTACTTC. Its protein is CASTINVLETQYF. The chain uses TRBV5-1 and TRBJ2-5; D call uncertain. The CDR3 length is 13 residues. The germline gives CDR1 SGHRS, CDR2 YFSETQ. Trimming stripped 6 bases from V and 5 bases from J, with 14 bases between.

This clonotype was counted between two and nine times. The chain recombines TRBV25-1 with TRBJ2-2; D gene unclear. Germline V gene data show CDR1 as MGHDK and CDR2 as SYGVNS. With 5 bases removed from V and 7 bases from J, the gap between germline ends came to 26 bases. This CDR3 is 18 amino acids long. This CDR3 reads CASSSMPPDGTRSGELFF. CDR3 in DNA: TGTGCCAGCAGTTCCATGCCACCGGATGGAACACGTAGCGGGGAGCTGTTTTTT.

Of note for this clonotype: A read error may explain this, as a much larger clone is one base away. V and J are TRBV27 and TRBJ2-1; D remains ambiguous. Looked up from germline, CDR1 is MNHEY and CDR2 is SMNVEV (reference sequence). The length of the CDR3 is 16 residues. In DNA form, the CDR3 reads TGTGCCAACAGTCCCCTCCTCTTACGGGTCGGCAATGAGCAGTTCTTC. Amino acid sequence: CANSPLLLRVGNEQFF.